One TCR beta chain is described in this entry. In the original workflow: Quantification of nucleated cells was approximated via reference gene primer amplification. Measured with immunoSEQ multiplex PCR; TCRdb has only the in-frame clones, and not every one. V and J calls and clone size are those listed in that table; D and trimming were worked out from the DNA. Seen here are about 350,000 clones, approximately 89% observed once, and the top ten hold under 5%. The data were taken from a study of blood T cell repertoires in COVID-19. Study-level background: Material from acute and convalescent COVID-19 was sourced from the United States, Italy and Spain. T cells, B-cell-depleted T cells, or PBMCs provided the cDNA or gDNA that served as material.

Those enrolled in Seattle joined during active infection and were followed longitudinally afterward. Germline lookup yields CDR1 MDHEN and CDR2 SYDVKM. V was trimmed by 6 bases and J by 7 bases, leaving 9 bases between them. The CDR3 length is 11 residues. The clonotype was recovered from a woman aged 55-75 years with COVID-19, enrolled during active disease. Material for sequencing was peripheral blood. The genes are TRBV28 and TRBJ1-2; possible D gene TRBD1, 6 bases. The DNA of the CDR3 is TGTGCCAGCAGCCAGACAGGTGGCTACACCTTC. As protein: CASSQTGGYTF.